This T cell receptor (beta chain) is drawn from a study of long-term antiretroviral therapy in people with HIV. Study conclusions and caveats: Once patients were on ART, diversity went higher but still fell short of transplant donor controls.

The samples comprised roughly 0.9-10 million cryopreserved PBMC ahead of DNA extraction. The authors ran the immunoSEQ assay, v3.0, at survey level. Repertoires were generated with immunoSEQ multiplex PCR, while TCRdb's copy carries only in-frame clones and drops some. Of about 50,000 clones listed, about 88% are singletons. Of note for this clone: Its antigen remains unidentified.

CDR1 and CDR2 from the germline V gene are SGHRS and YFSETQ. The CDR3 loop spans 15 amino acids. Trimming cost V 4 bases and J 3 bases, with 14 bases left between them. Here the sequenced sample was unsorted PBMCs, taken 0.8 years after starting antiretroviral therapy. The TCR originated in a woman aged 18-29 years with HIV. The gene calls are TRBV5-1 and TRBJ2-1, with D hard to call. This CDR3 is CASSIQAEVYNEQFF. In DNA form, the CDR3 reads TGCGCCAGCAGCATACAAGCAGAGGTCTACAATGAGCAGTTCTTC.